Each of the 8 T cell receptor beta chains below was sequenced from the same sample in a study of cytomegalovirus exposure and HLA in healthy donors. The protocol was immunoSEQ multiplex PCR, while the TCRdb copy is restricted to in-frame clones and leaves out a portion. The top ten hold approximately 1% of the sample, which has 50,000 to 65,000 clones, 90% to 97% seen once. The sequencing input was PBMCs. Receptors were obtained from a woman between 18 and 29 years old in good health and CMV-seronegative.

In regard to this clone: At one boundary the junction diverges from the germline segment, which might be a read error. The gene calls are TRBV6-1 and TRBJ2-7; perhaps TRBD2 as D (5 bases). The CDR3 is 13 residues long. Per germline, CDR1 MNHNS and CDR2 SASEGT. CDR3 in amino acids: CASSVGVSYEQYF. The DNA of the CDR3 is TGTGCTAGCAGTGTGGGAGTTTCCTACGAGCAGTACTTC.

The chain couples TRBV7-9 to TRBJ2-1; TRBD2 aligns across 10 bases. V shed 4 bases, J shed 12 bases, and the junction held 15 bases outside the gene matches. The germline gives CDR1 SEHNR, CDR2 FQNEAQ (reference sequence). The CDR3 totals 16 residues. CDR3 sequence reads: CASSSILAGFSWGQFF. The CDR3 DNA is TGTGCCAGCAGCTCCATACTAGCGGGGTTTTCCTGGGGGCAGTTCTTC.

The rearrangement joins TRBV30 to TRBJ2-2; the D gene is possibly TRBD1 (5 bases). Germline lookup yields CDR1 GTSNPN and CDR2 SVGIG (reference sequence). The V gene lost 0 bases and the J gene lost 6 bases, with 8 bases spanning the gap. The CDR3 extends over 13 amino acids. Here the CDR3 DNA reads TGTGCCTGGAGTGTACAAGGGGCCGGGGAGCTGTTTTTT. Translation gives CAWSVQGAGELFF. The complete variable domain, with remaining parts taken from reference TRBV30 and TRBJ2-2, reads SQTIHQWPATLVQPVGSPLSLECTVEGTSNPNLYWYRQAAGRGLQLLFYSVGIGQISSEVPQNLSASRPQDRQFILSSKKLLLSDSGFYLCAWSVQGAGELFFGEGSRLTVL.

Written as DNA, the CDR3 is TGTGCCAGCAGTTCGGCATTTGAGAGGAAACTGTTTTTT. Residues: CASSSAFERKLFF. V and J are TRBV28 and TRBJ1-4; D is ambiguous. CDR3 length: 13 amino acids. The germline CDR1 and CDR2 sequences are MDHEN and SYDVKM. V shed 4 bases and J shed 11 bases, with 14 bases lying between them.

The chain joins TRBV23-1 to TRBJ2-2, with 7 bases aligning to TRBD2. TRBV23-1 is treated as an ORF (open reading frame) with a function not yet certain. The CDR3 totals 17 residues. V shed 0 bases and J 3 bases; nucleotides not matched to a gene: 7. In nucleotides, the CDR3 is TGCGCCAGCAGTCAATCTGGGCGGGGGAACGACACCGGGGAGCTGTTTTTT. Amino acid sequence: CASSQSGRGNDTGELFF.

The rearrangement uses TRBV7-9 and TRBJ2-1; weak D call: TRBD2 (7 bases). This CDR3 has 15 amino acids. Trimming took 0 bases from V and 7 from J, leaving 13 bases between them. Germline lookup yields CDR1 SEHNR and CDR2 FQNEAQ (reference sequence). CDR3 sequence reads: CASSLAGGRVNEQFF. CDR3 bases: TGTGCCAGCAGCTTAGCGGGGGGGCGTGTGAATGAGCAGTTCTTC.

The chain links TRBV5-6 to TRBJ1-5; 8 bases align to TRBD1. The V gene's germline CDR1 is SGHDT and CDR2 YYEEEE. J was trimmed by 6 bases and V by 5 bases; bases with no gene match: 7. CDR3 length: 14 residues. For the CDR3, the DNA is TGTGCCAGCAGTCGGACAGGGAAGGTTCAGCCCCAGCATTTT. This codes for CASSRTGKVQPQHF.

Judged by abundance, this clone is medium-sized. This rearrangement joins TRBV11-3 to TRBJ2-1, with TRBD2 matching over 7 bases. CDR1 is SGHNT and CDR2 is YENEEA in the germline V gene. The CDR3 spans 14 residues. V dropped 5 bases and J dropped 6; count of bases not matched to a gene: 7. The CDR3 DNA sequence: TGTGCCAGCAGCGTAACCACTAGCGCCAATGAGCAGTTCTTC. Its protein product is CASSVTTSANEQFF. The variable domain in full, completed from reference TRBV11-3 and TRBJ2-1, reads EAGVVQSPRYKIIEKKQPVAFWCNPISGHNTLYWYLQNLGQGPELLIRYENEEAVDDSQLPKDRFSAERLKGVDSTLKIQPAELGDSAVYLCASSVTTSANEQFFGPGTRLTVL.